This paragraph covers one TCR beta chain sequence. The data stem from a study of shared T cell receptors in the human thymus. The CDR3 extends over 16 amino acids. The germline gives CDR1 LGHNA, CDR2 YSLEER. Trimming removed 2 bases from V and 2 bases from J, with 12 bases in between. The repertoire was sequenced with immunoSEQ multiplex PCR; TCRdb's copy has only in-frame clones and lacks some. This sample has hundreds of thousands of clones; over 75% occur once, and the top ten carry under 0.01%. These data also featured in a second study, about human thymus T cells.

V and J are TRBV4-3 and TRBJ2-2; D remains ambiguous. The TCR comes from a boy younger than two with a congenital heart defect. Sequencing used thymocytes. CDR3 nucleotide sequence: TGCGCCAGCAGCCAAAATCCCCCCCTCAACACCGGGGAGCTGTTTTTT. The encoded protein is CASSQNPPLNTGELFF.